This record concerns one T cell receptor (beta chain) sequence. As yet, its antigen is unknown. Clones were read by immunoSEQ multiplex PCR, and TCRdb kept only the in-frame ones, dropping some. Of approximately 150,000 clones in the sample, 85% to 95% were seen once. These data originate in a study of T cell responses to AZD1222 COVID-19 vaccine. Notes on the study in general: Across the whole spike, CD4 TCRs peaked at regions 160-218 and 743-854. AZD1222 recipients seropositive at baseline numbered only five to seven.

V lost 0 bases, J lost 8 bases, and 13 bases stayed unmatched. From germline, CDR1 is MNHEY and CDR2 SMNVEV (reference sequence). CDR3 size: 17 residues. This specimen was peripheral blood, taken on day 0 of AZD1222 vaccination. The TCR sequence derives from an adult in good health. This chain connects TRBV27 to TRBJ1-2, with 9 bases lining up with TRBD1. In DNA form, the CDR3 reads TGTGCCAGCAGTTTATCGGGTGGGACAGGGCTCTCGAGCGGCTACACCTTC. Residues: CASSLSGGTGLSSGYTF.